A single sample gave rise to the 20 T cell receptor beta chains below, sequenced in a study of blood T cell repertoires in COVID-19. TCRdb keeps only in-frame clones here, not all; method: immunoSEQ multiplex PCR. The table has just over 80,000 clones, 81% seen once; the top ten hold approximately 44%. Sequencing was done on a sample of peripheral blood. The receptor source for this set is an elderly man with acute or convalescent COVID-19.

The V call is TRBV7-2, the J call TRBJ2-4; D might be TRBD2 (5 bases). Germline V lookup: CDR1 SGHTA, CDR2 FQGNSA. The CDR3 has 12 residues. With 8 bases removed from V and 6 bases from J, the gap between germline ends came to 11 bases. The CDR3 nucleotides read TGTGCCAGCCGGGGAGCGGTAAACATTCAGTACTTC. It is translated as CASRGAVNIQYF.

This chain connects TRBV28 to TRBJ1-5; 7 nucleotides align to TRBD1. The CDR3 length is 16 residues. Germline-derived CDR1 and CDR2 are MDHEN and SYDVKM. J lost 4 bases, V lost 6 bases, and 12 bases had no gene match. The CDR3 reads CASRLGQAPRNQPQHF. Written as DNA, the CDR3 is TGTGCCAGCAGGCTCGGACAGGCCCCGAGGAATCAGCCCCAGCATTTT.

The chain has TRBV25-1 and TRBJ2-7; perhaps TRBD1 as D (6 bases). V was cut by 1 base and J by 1 base, with 11 bases left in between. Per the germline V gene, CDR1 is MGHDK and CDR2 is SYGVNS. The CDR3 consists of 15 residues. The CDR3 region is CASSESGHLSYEQYF. CDR3 sequence (DNA): TGTGCCAGCAGTGAATCGGGACATCTGTCCTACGAGCAGTACTTC.

This chain connects TRBV10-2 to TRBJ1-3; D is unresolved. The V end lost 3 bases, the J end lost 0 bases, and 6 bases lay between the germline ends. This CDR3 is built from 14 residues. The germline V gene has CDR1 WSHSY and CDR2 SAAADI. The CDR3, as DNA: TGCGCCAGCAGTGAAACAACCTCTGGAAACACCATATATTTT. Its protein product is CASSETTSGNTIYF.

In this sample, this clone turned up a few times. The genes are TRBV24-1 and TRBJ1-5; D not certain. The CDR3 loop spans 12 amino acids. V was pared by 4 bases and J by 8 bases, with 8 bases between. Germline CDR1 reads KGHDR; CDR2 reads SFDVKD. CDR3 DNA: TGTGCCACCAGTGACGGTCTGGAGCCCCAGCATTTT. It encodes CATSDGLEPQHF.

V is TRBV11-2 and J is TRBJ1-2, with a weak D call TRBD1 (6 bases). V lost 1 base and J 4 bases, leaving 19 bases between the germline ends. Germline V gene sequence: CDR1 SGHAT, CDR2 FQNNGV. The CDR3 extends over 17 amino acids. The chain's CDR3 is CASSLGQGTRWVYGYTF. CDR3 nucleotides: TGTGCCAGCAGCTTAGGGCAGGGGACCCGGTGGGTCTATGGCTACACCTTC.

The chain employs TRBV27 and TRBJ2-2; 10 positions match TRBD2. Germline CDR1 and CDR2: MNHEY and SMNVEV (reference sequence). V gave up 6 bases and J gave up 3 bases; unmatched junction bases: 4. The CDR3 consists of 15 residues. CDR3 loop: CASRASGRYTGELFF. CDR3 bases: TGTGCCAGCAGGGCTAGCGGGAGATACACCGGGGAGCTGTTTTTT.

The chain links TRBV18 to TRBJ2-6; D gene ambiguous. This CDR3 contains 17 residues. The V and J ends lost 4 bases and 3 bases respectively, with 16 bases between them. Germline V gene lookup returns CDR1 KGHSH and CDR2 LQKENI. CDR3: CASSLIRSFSGANVLTF. CDR3 nucleotides: TGTGCCAGCTCACTAATCCGCTCCTTTAGTGGGGCCAACGTCCTGACTTTC.

The chain employs TRBV6-5 and TRBJ1-6; D is undetermined. Germline CDR1 and CDR2: MNHEY and SVGAGI. The length of the CDR3 is 14 residues. V lost 6 bases and J 1 base, leaving 7 bases between the germline ends. CDR3 protein: CASRPGSYNSPLHF. CDR3 nucleotide sequence: TGTGCCAGCAGGCCGGGATCCTATAATTCACCCCTCCACTTT.

The V gene is TRBV2, the J gene TRBJ1-5; 7 bases are a match to TRBD1. Germline V gene data show CDR1 as SNHLY and CDR2 as FYNNEI. Germline trimming cut 5 bases from V and 2 bases from J; bases unmatched to any gene: 6. This CDR3 has 15 residues. CDR3 DNA sequence: TGTGCCAGCAGTTCCACAGGGGTAGGCAATCAGCCCCAGCATTTT. As protein: CASSSTGVGNQPQHF.

The chain carries TRBV28 and TRBJ2-2; D possibly corresponds to TRBD1 (5 bases). With 7 bases removed from V and 0 bases from J, the gap between germline ends came to 9 bases. This CDR3 has 14 residues. In germline, CDR1 is MDHEN, CDR2 SYDVKM. The CDR3 DNA follows: TGTGCCAGCATGGACAACGCGAACACCGGGGAGCTGTTTTTT. Translated: CASMDNANTGELFF.

This clone was counted a single time. The chain couples TRBV5-4 to TRBJ1-6; the match to TRBD1 covers 7 bases. The CDR3 covers 14 residues. Unmatched junction bases numbered 1, after V lost 0 bases and J lost 7 bases. Germline V gene sequence: CDR1 SGHNT, CDR2 YYREEE (reference sequence). The CDR3 region is CASSLGTGNSPLHF. The CDR3 DNA sequence: TGTGCCAGCAGCTTGGGGACAGGCAATTCACCCCTCCACTTT.

V is TRBV6-6 and J is TRBJ1-6; 7 nucleotides agree with TRBD1. The length of the CDR3 is 13 residues. Germline CDR1 MNHNY, CDR2 SVGAGI (reference sequence). J was trimmed by 9 bases and V by 6 bases; bases with no gene match: 5. The chain's CDR3 is CASRPGQSSPLHF. The CDR3 coding sequence is TGTGCCAGCAGACCGGGACAGAGTTCACCCCTCCACTTT.

About this clone itself: Other nucleotide sequences in the sample specify the same CDR3. The J gene is TRBJ2-2, the V gene TRBV18; D may be TRBD1 (5 bases). V lost 2 bases and J 4 bases, leaving 8 bases between the germline ends. The germline gives CDR1 KGHSH, CDR2 LQKENI. This CDR3 is 14 amino acids long. The CDR3 DNA reads TGTGCCAGCTCACCAGGGCAGGGCACCGGGGAGCTGTTTTTT. As protein: CASSPGQGTGELFF.

The rearrangement uses TRBV28 and TRBJ1-5; D possibly corresponds to TRBD1 (6 bases). V shed 5 bases and J shed 7 bases, with 15 bases lying between them. The germline V gene encodes CDR1 MDHEN and CDR2 SYDVKM. The CDR3 runs 14 residues. CDR3 amino acids: CASSPQGRGQPQHF. In DNA form, the CDR3 reads TGTGCCAGCAGTCCCCAGGGGCGAGGCCAGCCCCAGCATTTT.

The V and J genes are TRBV29-1 and TRBJ2-1, with TRBD2 matching over 7 bases. The CDR3 covers 15 residues. Per the germline V gene, CDR1 is SQVTM and CDR2 is ANQGSEA. With 5 bases clipped from V and 0 bases from J, the junction kept 7 bases outside the gene matches. CDR3 bases: TGCAGCGTTCGATACTTAGCGGGCTCCTACAATGAGCAGTTCTTC. It encodes CSVRYLAGSYNEQFF.

The chain couples TRBV14 to TRBJ1-1, with D possibly matching TRBD1 (6 bases). The germline CDR1 and CDR2 sequences are SGHDN and FVKESK. This CDR3 is 16 amino acids long. Between the trimmed V and J ends, which lost 1 base and 0 bases, there was a span of 12 bases. CDR3 sequence: CASSQVTGTLNTEAFF. The CDR3 nucleotides are TGTGCCAGCAGCCAAGTAACAGGGACACTGAACACTGAAGCTTTCTTT.

The chain couples TRBV5-1 to TRBJ2-1, with TRBD2 identical over 8 bases. The CDR3 consists of 13 residues. With V trimmed by 0 bases and J by 11 bases, 4 bases remained unmatched. Per the germline V gene, CDR1 is SGHRS and CDR2 is YFSETQ. The CDR3: CASSLGGRSKQFF. CDR3 nucleotide sequence: TGCGCCAGCAGCTTGGGCGGGAGGAGTAAGCAGTTCTTC. Full variable domain (outside the CDR3, taken from reference TRBV5-1 and TRBJ2-1): KAGVTQTPRYLIKTRGQQVTLSCSPISGHRSVSWYQQTPGQGLQFLFEYFSETQRNKGNFPGRFSGRQFSNSRSEMNVSTLELGDSALYLCASSLGGRSKQFFGPGTRLTVL.

This clone has more than one count but fewer than ten. The genes are TRBV13 and TRBJ2-7, with 9 bases fitting TRBD2. The CDR3 is made up of 16 amino acids. Germline values: CDR1 PRHDT, CDR2 FYEKMQ (reference sequence). After removal of 5 bases from V and 3 bases from J, the junction contained 11 bases not matched to a gene. In DNA, the CDR3 is TGTGCCAGCAGCCAGTTAGCGGGAGCACCAAGCTACGAGCAGTACTTC. Protein sequence: CASSQLAGAPSYEQYF.

The chain recombines TRBV30 with TRBJ1-1; TRBD1 is a possible D gene (5 bases). The V gene's germline CDR1 is GTSNPN and CDR2 SVGIG (reference sequence). V was clipped by 3 bases and J by 1 base, with 12 bases between them. The CDR3 has 14 amino acids. In DNA form, the CDR3 reads TGTGCCTGGAGGAGGGGACTGACGAACACTGAAGCTTTCTTT. Translation gives CAWRRGLTNTEAFF.